This T cell receptor (beta chain) was profiled in a study of blood T cell repertoires in COVID-19. About the study: Whether acute or convalescent, the COVID-19 samples came from the United States, Italy and Spain.

As processed by the authors: Amplification with reference gene primers provided the estimates of nucleated cell counts. Sequenced by immunoSEQ multiplex PCR; TCRdb stores in-frame clones only, minus some. V and J calls and clone size come straight from that table; D and trimming were deduced from the DNA. The repertoire includes 88,000 or so clones, about 89% of them detected once, and around 1.2% sits in the top ten. Trimming cost V 2 bases and J 6 bases; bases outside gene matches: 4. This CDR3 is built from 15 residues. Germline values: CDR1 SGHRS, CDR2 YFSETQ. Researchers sorted participants into cohorts using their self-reported clinical history. This clone was detected a few times.

The specimen was PBMCs or T cells enriched from blood (not recorded which). This chain uses TRBV5-1 with TRBJ1-6, with 8 positions matching TRBD1. This TCR was recovered from a woman aged 45-59 years with acute COVID-19. The CDR3 DNA reads as TGCGCCAGCAGCTTCGGCCAGGGGGCTAATTCACCCCTCCACTTT. The encoded protein is CASSFGQGANSPLHF.